Included here is one T cell receptor (beta chain) sequence, with context. CD8+ and CD4+ blood T cells underwent TCR beta sequencing. The authors negatively isolated CD8+ and CD4+ T cells and FACS-enriched TEMRA cells. This entry comes from a study of CD8 T cells in Susac syndrome. Looked up from germline, CDR1 is LGHDT and CDR2 is YNNKEL (reference sequence). This CDR3 is built from 13 residues. V shed 10 bases, J shed 2 bases, and the junction held 3 bases outside the gene matches. An input of about 0.5 to 1 ug of RNA was subjected to reverse transcription using random hexamers. Each CDR3 protein gets one entry after TCRdb re-called the immunoSEQ multiplex PCR reads with MiXCR. The sample records roughly 200,000 distinct CDR3 sequences, about 94% being singletons.

The chain has TRBV3-1 and TRBJ2-2; 8 nucleotides match TRBD1. Sequencing input: CD4+ T cells from PBMCs. The receptor's source is a human donor in good health. The CDR3, as DNA: TGTGCCATTGGGACAGGTAACACCGGGGAGCTGTTTTTT. Protein: CAIGTGNTGELFF.